The clone carrying this T cell receptor (beta chain) was seen only a few times. Only in-frame clones appear in the TCRdb table, and some are missing; sequencing was by immunoSEQ multiplex PCR. The table has about 300,000 clones, roughly two thirds seen once. The data stem from a study of cytotoxic CD8 clonotypes in ibrutinib-treated CLL. In germline, CDR1 is WNHNN, CDR2 SYGVQD (reference sequence). V was trimmed by 8 bases and J by 7 bases, leaving 14 bases between them. The CDR3 consists of 12 residues. The receptor's source is a human donor with chronic lymphocytic leukemia. This sequence joins TRBV10-1 and TRBJ2-5; possibly TRBD1 for D (6 bases). Here the sequenced sample was PBMCs, taken after 36 months of ibrutinib treatment. The CDR3 coding sequence is TGCGCCAGCCGGGACCAAGGGGGGACCCAGTACTTC. Amino acids: CASRDQGGTQYF.